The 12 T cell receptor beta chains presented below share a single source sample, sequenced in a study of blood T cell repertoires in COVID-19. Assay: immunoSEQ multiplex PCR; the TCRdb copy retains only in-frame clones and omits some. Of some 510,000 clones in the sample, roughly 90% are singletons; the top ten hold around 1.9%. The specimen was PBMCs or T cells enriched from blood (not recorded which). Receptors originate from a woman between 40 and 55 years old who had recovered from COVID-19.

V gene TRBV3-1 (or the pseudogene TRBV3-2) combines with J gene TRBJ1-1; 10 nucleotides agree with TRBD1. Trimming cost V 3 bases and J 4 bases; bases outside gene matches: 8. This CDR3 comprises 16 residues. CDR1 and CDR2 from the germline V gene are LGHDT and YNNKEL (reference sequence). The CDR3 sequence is CASSHGTGERTTEAFF. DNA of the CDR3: TGTGCCAGCAGCCACGGGACAGGGGAGAGAACCACTGAAGCTTTCTTT.

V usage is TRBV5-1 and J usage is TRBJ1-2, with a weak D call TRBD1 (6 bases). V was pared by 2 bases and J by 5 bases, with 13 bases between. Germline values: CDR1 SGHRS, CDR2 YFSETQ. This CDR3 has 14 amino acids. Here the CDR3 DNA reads TGCGCCAGCAGCTTCCGGGACACGGGATATGGCTACACCTTC. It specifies CASSFRDTGYGYTF.

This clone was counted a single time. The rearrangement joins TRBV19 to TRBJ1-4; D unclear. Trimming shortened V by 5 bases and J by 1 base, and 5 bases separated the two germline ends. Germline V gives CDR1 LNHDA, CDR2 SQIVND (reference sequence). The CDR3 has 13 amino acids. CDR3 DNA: TGTGCCAGTAGTCCCTTAACTAATGAAAAACTGTTTTTT. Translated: CASSPLTNEKLFF.

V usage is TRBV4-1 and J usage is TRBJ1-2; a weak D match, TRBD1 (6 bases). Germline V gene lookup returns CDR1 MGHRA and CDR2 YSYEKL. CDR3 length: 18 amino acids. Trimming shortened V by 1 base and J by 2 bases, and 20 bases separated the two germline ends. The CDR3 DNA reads TGCGCCAGCAGCCAAGTTTCTCCCGTGCAGGGGAAAAACTATGGCTACACCTTC. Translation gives CASSQVSPVQGKNYGYTF.

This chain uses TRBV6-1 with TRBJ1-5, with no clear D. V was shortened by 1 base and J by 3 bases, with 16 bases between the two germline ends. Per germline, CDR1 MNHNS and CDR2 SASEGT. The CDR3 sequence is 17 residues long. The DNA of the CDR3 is TGTGCCAGCAGTGAAGACGAGGGTTTGGCCGCCAATCAGCCCCAGCATTTT. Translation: CASSEDEGLAANQPQHF.

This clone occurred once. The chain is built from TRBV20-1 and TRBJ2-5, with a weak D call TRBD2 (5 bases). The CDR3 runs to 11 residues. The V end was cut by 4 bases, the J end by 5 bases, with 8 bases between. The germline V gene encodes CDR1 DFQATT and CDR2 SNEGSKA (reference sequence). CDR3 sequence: CSATSGETQYF. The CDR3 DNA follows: TGCAGTGCTACATCGGGGGAGACCCAGTACTTC.

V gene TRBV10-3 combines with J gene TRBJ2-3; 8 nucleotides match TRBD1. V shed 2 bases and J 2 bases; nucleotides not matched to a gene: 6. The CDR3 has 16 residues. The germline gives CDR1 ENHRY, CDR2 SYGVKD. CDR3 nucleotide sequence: TGTGCCATCAGTGAGAACCGGGACAGGTACACAGATACGCAGTATTTT. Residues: CAISENRDRYTDTQYF.

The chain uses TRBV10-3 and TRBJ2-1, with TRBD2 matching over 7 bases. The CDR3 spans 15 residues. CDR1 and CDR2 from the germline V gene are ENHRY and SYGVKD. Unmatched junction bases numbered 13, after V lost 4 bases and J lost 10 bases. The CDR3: CAISGTSEYNREQFF. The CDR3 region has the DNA TGTGCCATCAGTGGAACTAGCGAATACAATAGGGAGCAGTTCTTC.

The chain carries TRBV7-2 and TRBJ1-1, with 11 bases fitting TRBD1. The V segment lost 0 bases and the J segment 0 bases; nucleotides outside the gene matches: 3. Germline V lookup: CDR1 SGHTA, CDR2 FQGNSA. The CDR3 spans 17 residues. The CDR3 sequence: CASSLARTGGMNTEAFF. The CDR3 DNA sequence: TGTGCCAGCAGCTTAGCGCGGACAGGGGGCATGAACACTGAAGCTTTCTTT.

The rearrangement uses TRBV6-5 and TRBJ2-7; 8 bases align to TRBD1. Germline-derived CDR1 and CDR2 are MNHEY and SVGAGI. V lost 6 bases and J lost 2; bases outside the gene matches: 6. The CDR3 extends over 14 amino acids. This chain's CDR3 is CASSLGQGTYEQYF. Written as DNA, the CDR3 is TGTGCCAGCAGCCTCGGACAGGGTACCTACGAGCAGTACTTC.

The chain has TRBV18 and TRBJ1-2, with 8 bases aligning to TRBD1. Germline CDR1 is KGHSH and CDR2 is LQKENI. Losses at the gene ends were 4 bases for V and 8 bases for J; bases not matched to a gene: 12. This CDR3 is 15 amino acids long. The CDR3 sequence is CASSLGDRRSVGYTF. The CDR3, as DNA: TGTGCCAGCTCACTAGGGGACAGGCGATCTGTGGGCTACACCTTC.

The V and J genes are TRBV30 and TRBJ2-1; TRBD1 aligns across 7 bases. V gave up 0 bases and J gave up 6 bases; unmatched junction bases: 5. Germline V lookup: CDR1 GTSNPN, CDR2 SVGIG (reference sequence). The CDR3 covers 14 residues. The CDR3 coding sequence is TGTGCCTGGAGTGTAAAGGGGGCGAGCAATGAGCAGTTCTTC. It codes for CAWSVKGASNEQFF.